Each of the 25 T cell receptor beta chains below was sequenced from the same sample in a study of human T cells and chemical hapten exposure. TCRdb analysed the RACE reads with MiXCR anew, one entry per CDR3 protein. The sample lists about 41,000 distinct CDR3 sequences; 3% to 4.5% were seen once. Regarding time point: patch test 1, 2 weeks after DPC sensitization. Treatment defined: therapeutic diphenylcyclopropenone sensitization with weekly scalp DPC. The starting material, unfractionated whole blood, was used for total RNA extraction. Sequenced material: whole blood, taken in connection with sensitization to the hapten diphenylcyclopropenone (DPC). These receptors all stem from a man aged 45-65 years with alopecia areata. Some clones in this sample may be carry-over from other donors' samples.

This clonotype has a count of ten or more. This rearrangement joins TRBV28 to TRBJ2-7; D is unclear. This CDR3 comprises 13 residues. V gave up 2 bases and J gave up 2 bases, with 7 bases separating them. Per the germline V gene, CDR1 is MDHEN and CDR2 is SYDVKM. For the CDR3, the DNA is TGTGCCAGCAGTTTAACAGCCGCCTACGAGCAGTACTTC. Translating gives CASSLTAAYEQYF.

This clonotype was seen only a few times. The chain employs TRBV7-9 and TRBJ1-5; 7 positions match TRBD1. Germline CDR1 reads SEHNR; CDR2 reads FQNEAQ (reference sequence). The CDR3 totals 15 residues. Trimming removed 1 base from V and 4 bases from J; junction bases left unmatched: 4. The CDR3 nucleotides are TGTGCCAGCAGCTTAGGGACAGGCCCAAATCAGCCCCAGCATTTT. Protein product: CASSLGTGPNQPQHF.

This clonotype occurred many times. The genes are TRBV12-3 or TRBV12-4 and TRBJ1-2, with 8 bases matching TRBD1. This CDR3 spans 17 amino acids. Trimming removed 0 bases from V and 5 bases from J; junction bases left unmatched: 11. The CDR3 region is CASSLAGTGSPFYGYTF. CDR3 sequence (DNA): TGTGCCAGCAGTTTAGCCGGGACAGGCTCTCCGTTTTATGGCTACACCTTC.

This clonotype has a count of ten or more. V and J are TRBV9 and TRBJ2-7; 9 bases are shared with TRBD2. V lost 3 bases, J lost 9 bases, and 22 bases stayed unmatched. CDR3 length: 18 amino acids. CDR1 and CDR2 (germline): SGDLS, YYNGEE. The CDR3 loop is CASSARPGGLAGLTGQYF. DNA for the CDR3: TGTGCCAGCAGCGCTCGACCTGGGGGGCTAGCGGGGTTAACAGGGCAGTACTTC.

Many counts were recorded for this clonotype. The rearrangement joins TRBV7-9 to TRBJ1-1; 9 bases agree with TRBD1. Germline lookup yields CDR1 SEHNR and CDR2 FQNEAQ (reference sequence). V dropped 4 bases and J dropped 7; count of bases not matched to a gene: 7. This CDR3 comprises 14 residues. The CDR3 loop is CASSWAGQGLEAFF. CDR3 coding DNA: TGTGCCAGCAGCTGGGCGGGACAGGGTCTTGAAGCTTTCTTT. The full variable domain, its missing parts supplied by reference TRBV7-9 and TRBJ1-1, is DTGVSQNPRHKITKRGQNVTFRCDPISEHNRLYWYRQTLGQGPEFLTYFQNEAQLEKSRLLSDRFSAERPKGSFSTLEIQRTEQGDSAMYLCASSWAGQGLEAFFGQGTRLTVV.

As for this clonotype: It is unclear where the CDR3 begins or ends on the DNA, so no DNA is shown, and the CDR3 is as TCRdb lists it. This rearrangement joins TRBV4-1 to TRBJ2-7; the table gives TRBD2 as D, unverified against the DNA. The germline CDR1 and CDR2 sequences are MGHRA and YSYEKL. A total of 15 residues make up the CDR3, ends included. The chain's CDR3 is CASSQEGFGEGAQYF.

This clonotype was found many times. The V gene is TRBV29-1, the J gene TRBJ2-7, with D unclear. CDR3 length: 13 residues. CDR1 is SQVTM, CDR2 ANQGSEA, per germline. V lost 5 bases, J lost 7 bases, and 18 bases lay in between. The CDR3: CSVYTRASMEQYF. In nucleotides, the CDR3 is TGCAGCGTTTATACCCGGGCTTCGATGGAGCAGTACTTC.

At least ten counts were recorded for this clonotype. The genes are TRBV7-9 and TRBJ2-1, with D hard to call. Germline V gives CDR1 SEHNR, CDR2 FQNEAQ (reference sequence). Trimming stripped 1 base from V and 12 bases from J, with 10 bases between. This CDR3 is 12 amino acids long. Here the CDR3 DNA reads TGTGCCAGCAGCTTAGATCGGTCTGGGCAGTTCTTC. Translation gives CASSLDRSGQFF. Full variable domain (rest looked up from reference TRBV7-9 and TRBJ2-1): DTGVSQNPRHKITKRGQNVTFRCDPISEHNRLYWYRQTLGQGPEFLTYFQNEAQLEKSRLLSDRFSAERPKGSFSTLEIQRTEQGDSAMYLCASSLDRSGQFFGPGTRLTVL.

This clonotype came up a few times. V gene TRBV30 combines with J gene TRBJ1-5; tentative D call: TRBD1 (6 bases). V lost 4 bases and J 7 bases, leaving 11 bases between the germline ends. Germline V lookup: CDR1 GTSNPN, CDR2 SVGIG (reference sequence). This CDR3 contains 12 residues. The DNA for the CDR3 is TGTGCCTGGAACCAACAGGGACAGCCCCAGCATTTT. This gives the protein CAWNQQGQPQHF.

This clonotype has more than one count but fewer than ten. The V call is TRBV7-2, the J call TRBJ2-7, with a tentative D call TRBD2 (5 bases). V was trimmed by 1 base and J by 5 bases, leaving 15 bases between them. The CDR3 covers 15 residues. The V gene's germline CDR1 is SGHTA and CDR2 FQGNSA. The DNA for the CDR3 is TGTGCCAGCAGCTTAGGGCCGGGATTATCCGACGAGCAGTACTTC. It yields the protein CASSLGPGLSDEQYF.

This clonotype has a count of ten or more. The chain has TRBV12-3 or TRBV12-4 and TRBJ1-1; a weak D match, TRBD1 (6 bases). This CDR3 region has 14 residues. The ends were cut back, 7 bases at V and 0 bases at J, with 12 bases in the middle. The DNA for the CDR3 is TGTGCCAGCAAGGTCGGGGGCCTGAACACTGAAGCTTTCTTT. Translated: CASKVGGLNTEAFF.

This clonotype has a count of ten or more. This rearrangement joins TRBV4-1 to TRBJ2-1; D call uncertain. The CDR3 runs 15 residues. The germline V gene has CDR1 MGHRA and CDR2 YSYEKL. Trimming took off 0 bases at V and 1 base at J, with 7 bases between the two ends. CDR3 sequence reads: CASSQDLVSYNEQFF. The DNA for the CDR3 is TGCGCCAGCAGCCAAGATTTGGTTTCCTACAATGAGCAGTTCTTC.

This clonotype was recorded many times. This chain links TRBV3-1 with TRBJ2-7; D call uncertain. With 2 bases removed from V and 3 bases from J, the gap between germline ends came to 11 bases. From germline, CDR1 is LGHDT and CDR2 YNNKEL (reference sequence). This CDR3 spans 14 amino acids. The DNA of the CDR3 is TGTGCCAGCAGCCAAATGGTCGGAGTCTACGAGCAGTACTTC. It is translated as CASSQMVGVYEQYF.

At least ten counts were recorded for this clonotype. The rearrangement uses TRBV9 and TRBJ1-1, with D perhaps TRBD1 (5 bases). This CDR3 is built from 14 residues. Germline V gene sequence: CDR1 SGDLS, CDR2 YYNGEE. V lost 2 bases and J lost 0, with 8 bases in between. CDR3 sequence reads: CASSVTEMNTEAFF. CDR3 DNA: TGTGCCAGCAGCGTGACAGAAATGAACACTGAAGCTTTCTTT. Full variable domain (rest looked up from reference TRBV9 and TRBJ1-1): DSGVTQTPKHLITATGQRVTLRCSPRSGDLSVYWYQQSLDQGLQFLIQYYNGEERAKGNILERFSAQQFPDLHSELNLSSLELGDSALYFCASSVTEMNTEAFFGQGTRLTVV.

The CDR3 spells CASSSGFGGGYEQYF. Here the CDR3 DNA reads TGTGCCAGCAGTAGTGGTTTCGGGGGCGGTTACGAGCAGTACTTC. The chain is built from TRBV25-1 and TRBJ2-7; possibly TRBD1 or TRBD2 for D (6 bases each). CDR3 length: 15 residues. V was clipped by 5 bases and J by 4 bases, with 18 bases between them. The germline V gene has CDR1 MGHDK and CDR2 SYGVNS.

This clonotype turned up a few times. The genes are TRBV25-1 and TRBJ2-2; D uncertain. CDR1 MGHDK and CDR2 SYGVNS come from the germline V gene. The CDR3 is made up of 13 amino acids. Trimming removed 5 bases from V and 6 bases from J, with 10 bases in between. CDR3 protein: CASSYLGAGELFF. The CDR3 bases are TGTGCCAGCAGTTACCTAGGCGCCGGGGAGCTGTTTTTT.

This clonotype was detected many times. CDR3 DNA sequence: TGTGCCTGGAGTAAAAGAAAAGGGGGCGCGGGGGGCTACACCTTC. This codes for CAWSKRKGGAGGYTF. V usage is TRBV30 and J usage is TRBJ1-2; the match to TRBD1 covers 7 bases. CDR3 size: 15 residues. V trimming: 2 bases; J trimming: 8 bases; junction bases outside the gene matches: 14. Germline V gene lookup returns CDR1 GTSNPN and CDR2 SVGIG (reference sequence).

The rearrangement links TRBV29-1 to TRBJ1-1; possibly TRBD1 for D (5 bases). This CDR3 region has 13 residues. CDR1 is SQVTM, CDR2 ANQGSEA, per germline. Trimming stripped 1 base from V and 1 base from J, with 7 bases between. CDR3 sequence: CSVEVRENTEAFF. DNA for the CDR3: TGCAGCGTTGAAGTCAGGGAGAACACTGAAGCTTTCTTT.

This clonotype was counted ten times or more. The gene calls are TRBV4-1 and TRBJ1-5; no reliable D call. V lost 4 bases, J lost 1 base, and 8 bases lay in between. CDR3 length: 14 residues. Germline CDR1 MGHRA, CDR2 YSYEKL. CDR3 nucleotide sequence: TGCGCCAGCAGCCTTCAGTTGAGCAATCAGCCCCAGCATTTT. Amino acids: CASSLQLSNQPQHF.

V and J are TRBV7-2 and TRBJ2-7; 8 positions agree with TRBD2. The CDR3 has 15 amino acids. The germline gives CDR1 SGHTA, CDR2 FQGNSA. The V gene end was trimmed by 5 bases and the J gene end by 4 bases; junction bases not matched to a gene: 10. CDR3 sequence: CASSTGVGGRYEQYF. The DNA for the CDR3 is TGTGCCAGCAGCACGGGGGTGGGCGGGAGGTACGAGCAGTACTTC.

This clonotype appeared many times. The CDR3 reads CAISDRGNGELFF. The CDR3 bases are TGTGCCATCAGTGACAGGGGTAACGGGGAGCTGTTTTTT. The gene calls are TRBV10-3 and TRBJ2-2; D might be TRBD1 (6 bases). Germline V CDR1 and CDR2: ENHRY, SYGVKD. CDR3 length equals 13 residues. V was cut by 3 bases and J by 7 bases, with 9 bases left in between.

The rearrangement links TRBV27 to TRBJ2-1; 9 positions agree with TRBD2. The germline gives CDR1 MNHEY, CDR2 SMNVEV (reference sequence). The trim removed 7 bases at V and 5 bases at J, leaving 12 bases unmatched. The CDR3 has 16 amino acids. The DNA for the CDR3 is TGTGCCAGCACCTCTGGGCGCCTAGCGGGACACAATGAGCAGTTCTTC. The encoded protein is CASTSGRLAGHNEQFF.

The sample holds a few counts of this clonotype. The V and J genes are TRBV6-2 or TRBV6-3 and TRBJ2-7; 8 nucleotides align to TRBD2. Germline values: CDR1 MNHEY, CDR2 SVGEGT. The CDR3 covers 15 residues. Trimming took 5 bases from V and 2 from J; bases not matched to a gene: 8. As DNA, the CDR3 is TGTGCCAGCAGTCGAACGACTAGCGCAACCTACGAGCAGTACTTC. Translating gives CASSRTTSATYEQYF.

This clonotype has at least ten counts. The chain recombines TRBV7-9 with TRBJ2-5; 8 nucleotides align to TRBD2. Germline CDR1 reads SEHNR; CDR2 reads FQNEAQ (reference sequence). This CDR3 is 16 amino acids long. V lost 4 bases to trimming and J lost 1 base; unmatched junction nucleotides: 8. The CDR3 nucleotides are TGTGCCAGCAGCTGGCGAACGGGAGGGTCCCAAGAGACCCAGTACTTC. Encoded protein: CASSWRTGGSQETQYF.

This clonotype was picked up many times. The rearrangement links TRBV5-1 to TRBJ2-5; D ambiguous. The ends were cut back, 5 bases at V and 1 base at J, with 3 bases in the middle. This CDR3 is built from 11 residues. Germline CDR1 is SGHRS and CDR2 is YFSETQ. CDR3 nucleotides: TGCGCCAGCAGAACCCAAGAGACCCAGTACTTC. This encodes CASRTQETQYF.